This T cell receptor beta chain emerged from a study of T cells after yellow fever vaccination. Study as a whole: Where fractions had low cell numbers, libraries were prepared from them with the SMART-Seq v4 Ultra Low Input RNA kit.

Regarding this clonotype: Its antigen is unknown.

UMIs were added to TCR cDNA along with a universal primer site when it was made by 5'RACE template switching. TCRdb re-called the 5' RACE reads through MiXCR, storing one row per CDR3 protein. The sample yields about 60,000 distinct CDR3 sequences, around 6.9% seen once. Whole-study results and caveats: Just a small share of clonotypes turned up in the CD4 compartment as well as the CD8 compartment.

The germline V and J ends were trimmed by 4 bases and 13 bases, with 16 bases remaining between them. Germline V gene data show CDR1 as LGHNA and CDR2 as YNFKEQ. The CDR3 is made up of 13 amino acids. The input for sequencing was CD8+ T cells sorted from PBMCs, taken on the day of the first yellow fever vaccination. The clonotype comes from a young man who received the YFV17D yellow fever vaccine. The chain is built from TRBV4-2 and TRBJ1-4; D remains unclear. As DNA, the CDR3 is TGTGCCAGCAGCCTAGGCGGGAAGTCCGGACTGTTTTTT. Translated: CASSLGGKSGLFF.